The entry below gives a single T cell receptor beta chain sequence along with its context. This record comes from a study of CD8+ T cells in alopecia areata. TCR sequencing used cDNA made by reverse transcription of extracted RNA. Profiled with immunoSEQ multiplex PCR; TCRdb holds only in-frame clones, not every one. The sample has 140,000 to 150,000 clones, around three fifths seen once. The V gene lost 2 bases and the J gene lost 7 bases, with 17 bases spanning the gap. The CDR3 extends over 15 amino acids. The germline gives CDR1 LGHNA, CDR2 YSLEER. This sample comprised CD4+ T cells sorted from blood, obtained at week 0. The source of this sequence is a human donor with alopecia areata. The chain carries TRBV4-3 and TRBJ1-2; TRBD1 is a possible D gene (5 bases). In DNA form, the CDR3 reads TGCGCCAGCAGCCAACCTTCGACCACGGGGGGTGGCTACACCTTC. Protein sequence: CASSQPSTTGGGYTF.